The subject of this entry is one T cell receptor (beta chain). It may be a read error: a sequence one base away is much more abundant. Likely a read error: the CDR3 ends without its conserved phenylalanine or tryptophan. MiXCR, applied by TCRdb to the reads, yields one record per CDR3 protein. The sample carries fewer than 550,000 distinct CDR3 sequences, approximately 16% recorded once. This entry comes from a study of T cell repertoires in cytomegalovirus infection. Study summary: An indication of both CMV infection and matching HLA type came from public TCR beta signatures.

V lost 5 bases and J 6 bases, leaving 20 bases between the germline ends. The CDR3 spans 16 residues. The germline V gene has CDR1 SGHAT and CDR2 FQNNGV. The chain couples TRBV11-2 to TRBJ2-1, with D maybe TRBD2 (5 bases). Material: CD8+ T cells from PBMCs. This TCR derives from a human donor in good health (CMV status not recorded). Some clones in this sample may be carry-over from other donors' samples. In DNA, the CDR3 is TGTGCCAGCAGCCGTAGCGAATGGACTGGACGCAATGAGCAGTTCTTA. Translated: CASSRSEWTGRNEQFL.